A single sample is the source of the 16 T cell receptor beta chains below, sequenced in a study of T cells in tumors after PD-1 blockade. Data came from immunoSEQ multiplex PCR; TCRdb stores just in-frame clones and leaves some out. The table lists 30,000 to 40,000 clones, around 78% of them singletons, with under 40% in the top ten. The sample in question was PBMCs, obtained before anti-PD-1 treatment. Receptors originate from a human donor with basal cell carcinoma.

This clone was detected only once. This sequence joins TRBV9 and TRBJ1-5, with 7 bases that match TRBD1. This CDR3 contains 15 residues. Losses at the gene ends were 4 bases for V and 5 bases for J; bases not matched to a gene: 9. Germline assignment: CDR1 SGDLS and CDR2 YYNGEE. The CDR3 spells CASSPSWDRDQPQHF. The CDR3 DNA follows: TGTGCCAGCAGCCCGAGTTGGGACAGAGATCAGCCCCAGCATTTT.

The V gene is TRBV27, the J gene TRBJ1-5, with D perhaps TRBD1 (5 bases). V was trimmed by 9 bases and J by 9 bases, leaving 15 bases between them. Germline lookup yields CDR1 MNHEY and CDR2 SMNVEV (reference sequence). This CDR3 spans 12 amino acids. CDR3 nucleotide sequence: TGTGCCAGTCGGGACTCCTCCTCGCCCCAGCATTTT. This translates into CASRDSSSPQHF.

V usage is TRBV25-1 and J usage is TRBJ2-3; a possible D gene is TRBD1 (6 bases). This CDR3 region has 14 residues. Trimming took off 6 bases at V and 1 base at J, with 11 bases between the two ends. Germline V gene sequence: CDR1 MGHDK, CDR2 SYGVNS. The CDR3 DNA sequence: TGTGCCAGCAGCCAGGGGTTGGGCACAGATACGCAGTATTTT. Translation: CASSQGLGTDTQYF.

This chain links TRBV27 with TRBJ2-1; TRBD1 matches 11 bases. Germline assignment: CDR1 MNHEY and CDR2 SMNVEV (reference sequence). The CDR3 is 15 amino acids. The trim removed 6 bases at V and 9 bases at J, leaving 10 bases unmatched. CDR3 protein: CASRSLTGTGGEQFF. CDR3 DNA sequence: TGTGCCAGCAGGAGTTTAACCGGGACAGGGGGTGAGCAGTTCTTC.

The chain links TRBV13 to TRBJ2-7, with D possibly TRBD1 on 6 matching bases. The CDR3 runs 15 residues. V shed 5 bases and J shed 5 bases, with 19 bases lying between them. Germline-derived CDR1 and CDR2 are PRHDT and FYEKMQ (reference sequence). The CDR3 nucleotides are TGTGCCAGCAGCCCGCAGGGGCAAGGCACAAACGAGCAGTACTTC. Translation: CASSPQGQGTNEQYF.

Concerning this clone: The junction departs from germline at one end; a sequencing error may be responsible. This rearrangement joins TRBV7-9 to TRBJ2-7, with D hard to call. Germline values: CDR1 SEHNR, CDR2 FQNEAQ (reference sequence). The CDR3 has 11 amino acids. The CDR3 reads CASSVNYGQYF. CDR3 DNA sequence: TGTGCCAGCAGCGTCAACTACGGGCAGTACTTC.

This clone occurred once. V usage is TRBV7-9 and J usage is TRBJ2-3, with 7 bases that match TRBD2. The V gene's germline CDR1 is SEHNR and CDR2 FQNEAQ (reference sequence). V was pared by 1 base and J by 4 bases, with 8 bases of the junction left unmatched. This CDR3 comprises 16 residues. The chain's CDR3 is CASSLGGGGGADTQYF. For the CDR3, the DNA is TGTGCCAGCAGCTTAGGTGGCGGGGGAGGGGCAGATACGCAGTATTTT.

This clone was seen once. The genes are TRBV27 and TRBJ1-2; 10 nucleotides align to TRBD1. CDR3 length: 14 amino acids. V shed 7 bases and J 8 bases; nucleotides not matched to a gene: 10. Germline assignment: CDR1 MNHEY and CDR2 SMNVEV (reference sequence). The DNA for the CDR3 is TGTGCCAGCAAAAGCGGACAGGGGGTAAAGGGCTACACCTTC. It yields the protein CASKSGQGVKGYTF.

The chain links TRBV4-3 to TRBJ1-2, with TRBD1 identical over 9 bases. Trimming at V came to 0 bases and at J to 8 bases, leaving 7 bases not matched to a gene. Germline values: CDR1 LGHNA, CDR2 YSLEER. CDR3 length equals 15 residues. DNA of the CDR3: TGCGCCAGCAGCCAAGATGGGGACAGGGCCCGAGGCTACACCTTC. This encodes CASSQDGDRARGYTF.

The chain joins TRBV19 to TRBJ2-6, with D hard to call. Germline CDR1 and CDR2: LNHDA and SQIVND (reference sequence). The CDR3 consists of 16 residues. Trimming removed 3 bases at V and 1 base at J, with 10 bases between. CDR3 nucleotides: TGTGCCAGTAGTATTTGGGATCTGTCTGGGGCCAACGTCCTGACTTTC. Amino acid sequence: CASSIWDLSGANVLTF.

The rearrangement links TRBV9 to TRBJ2-5; the match to TRBD2 covers 7 bases. Trimming at V came to 3 bases and at J to 3 bases, leaving 11 bases not matched to a gene. Germline V gene lookup returns CDR1 SGDLS and CDR2 YYNGEE. CDR3 length: 16 residues. The CDR3 bases are TGTGCCAGCAGCGCCTCGGGGGGAGGGAGAGAAGAGACCCAGTACTTC. It yields the protein CASSASGGGREETQYF.

The rearrangement links TRBV7-9 to TRBJ2-7; D possibly corresponds to TRBD2 (5 bases). This CDR3 comprises 12 residues. Germline V CDR1 and CDR2: SEHNR, FQNEAQ (reference sequence). The V and J ends lost 1 base and 6 bases respectively, with 7 bases between them. The CDR3 region has the DNA TGTGCCAGCAGCTTAGAGGCGGGCGAGCAGTACTTC. This translates into CASSLEAGEQYF.

The chain joins TRBV4-1 to TRBJ1-2, with 8 positions matching TRBD1. Germline V gene lookup returns CDR1 MGHRA and CDR2 YSYEKL. V lost 4 bases and J lost 5; bases outside the gene matches: 9. This CDR3 region has 15 residues. CDR3 amino acids: CASSPGQGVPYGYTF. CDR3 DNA sequence: TGCGCCAGCAGCCCAGGACAGGGAGTGCCGTATGGCTACACCTTC.

This chain uses TRBV2 with TRBJ2-7, with a weak D call TRBD2 (7 bases). Germline V lookup: CDR1 SNHLY, CDR2 FYNNEI. This CDR3 comprises 23 residues. V lost 7 bases, J lost 6 bases, and 46 bases lay in between. CDR3 region: CASMNPGGPVLDSVGSIVSEQYF. Written as DNA, the CDR3 is TGTGCCAGCATGAACCCGGGGGGCCCAGTCCTAGACTCCGTGGGTTCTATAGTCTCCGAGCAGTACTTC.

The chain links TRBV10-3 to TRBJ2-7, with no clear D. CDR1 ENHRY and CDR2 SYGVKD come from the germline V gene. This CDR3 comprises 13 residues. V lost 4 bases to trimming and J lost 3 bases, with 10 bases between them. CDR3 nucleotides: TGTGCCATCAGTGGGGGTCAGAACTACGAGCAGTACTTC. This gives the protein CAISGGQNYEQYF.

V gene TRBV5-5 combines with J gene TRBJ1-1; D gene uncertain. Trimming pared 6 bases from V and 2 bases from J, leaving 14 bases between. The CDR3 covers 14 residues. Germline CDR1 is SGHKS and CDR2 is YYEKEE (reference sequence). CDR3 in amino acids: CASNVQRLNTEAFF. CDR3 nucleotides: TGTGCCAGCAACGTTCAACGGCTAAACACTGAAGCTTTCTTT.